This TCR beta chain is from a study of blood T cell repertoires in COVID-19. Clones were sequenced by immunoSEQ multiplex PCR, and TCRdb holds only the in-frame ones, with some missing. The sample has tens of thousands of clones, about 82% seen once. CDR3 length equals 17 residues. The V gene's germline CDR1 is SGHRS and CDR2 YFSETQ. V shed 4 bases and J 0 bases; nucleotides not matched to a gene: 11. This clone appeared a single time. The chain employs TRBV5-1 and TRBJ2-7; 9 nucleotides match TRBD2. The sequenced sample was peripheral blood. The TCR originated in a man aged 45-65 years with active COVID-19. Here the CDR3 reads CASSHPSSGGPSYEQYF. CDR3 in DNA: TGCGCCAGCAGCCATCCCTCCAGCGGGGGGCCCTCCTACGAGCAGTACTTC.